The entry below describes one T cell receptor beta chain. Its matching antigen is unknown. The data belong to a study of T cell repertoires in ileal Crohn's disease. Across the study: Patients had a median roughly 8-year disease duration, and around 35% were active smokers.

Time point defined: proximal margin of the surgical specimen (macroscopically non-inflamed). General study results and limits: Sorted CD8 T cells held more high-frequency clones than CD4. Endoscopic recurrence occurred in every patient whose clonality exceeded 26.8%.

Clones were sequenced by immunoSEQ multiplex PCR, and TCRdb holds only the in-frame ones, with some missing. The sample carries about 5,700 clones, nearly 80% recorded once. Germline values: CDR1 WNHNN, CDR2 SYGVQD (reference sequence). This CDR3 is built from 15 residues. J was trimmed by 1 base and V by 4 bases; bases with no gene match: 2. Specimen: ileal tissue. This clonotype originated in an adult with Crohn's disease. The rearrangement links TRBV10-1 to TRBJ2-3; 10 nucleotides line up with TRBD2. In nucleotides, the CDR3 is TGCGCCAGCAGTGCCAGCGGGGGGGGCACAGATACGCAGTATTTT. Protein sequence: CASSASGGGTDTQYF.